This record looks at one T cell receptor beta chain sequence and its context. Trimming shortened V by 1 base and J by 1 base, and 11 bases separated the two germline ends. This CDR3 comprises 15 residues. The germline V gene encodes CDR1 SGHRS and CDR2 YFSETQ. Produced via immunoSEQ multiplex PCR; TCRdb's table is partial and in-frame only. The table records tens of thousands of clones, around 80% of them present only once. The data derive from a study of blood T cell repertoires in COVID-19. Study details: The cDNA or gDNA used as material had been derived from T cells, B-cell-depleted T cells, or PBMCs.

The material sequenced was peripheral blood. V and J are TRBV5-1 and TRBJ2-5; perhaps TRBD2 as D (5 bases). This TCR was sampled from a woman between 55 and 75 years old with acute or convalescent COVID-19. In nucleotides, the CDR3 is TGCGCCAGCAGCTTGAGGGCGGGCCTCCAAGAGACCCAGTACTTC. Its translation is CASSLRAGLQETQYF.